This passage covers 18 T cell receptor beta chains from one sample sequenced in a study of OX40 agonist ivuxolimab in advanced cancers. The assay was immunoSEQ multiplex PCR, and TCRdb's table has in-frame clones only and misses some. The data contain around 75,000 clones, about 90% of them singletons. The sample here was CD4+ or CD8+ T cells sorted from blood, taken in a trial of the OX40 agonist ivuxolimab. The receptors come from an adult with an advanced solid tumor such as melanoma, head and neck, liver or kidney cancer.

The chain employs TRBV14 and TRBJ1-1, with TRBD1 identical over 8 bases. Trimming removed 1 base from V and 1 base from J; junction bases left unmatched: 8. The CDR3 loop spans 17 amino acids. CDR1 is SGHDN and CDR2 is FVKESK in the germline V gene. Here the CDR3 reads CASSQVPGTGPNTEAFF. CDR3 coding DNA: TGTGCCAGCAGCCAAGTTCCCGGGACAGGACCGAACACTGAAGCTTTCTTT.

The sample holds one count of this clone. The V gene is TRBV10-2, the J gene TRBJ1-4, with D unresolved. Germline CDR1 reads WSHSY; CDR2 reads SAAADI. This CDR3 region has 13 residues. With 2 bases removed from V and 6 bases from J, the gap between germline ends came to 7 bases. This CDR3 is CASSERAHEKLFF. CDR3 coding DNA: TGCGCCAGCAGTGAGAGGGCTCATGAAAAACTGTTTTTT.

The chain is built from TRBV6-1 and TRBJ1-2; D is perhaps TRBD1 (5 bases). Germline CDR1 MNHNS, CDR2 SASEGT. The V and J ends lost 6 bases and 4 bases respectively, with 15 bases between them. This CDR3 comprises 14 residues. For the CDR3, the DNA is TGTGCCAGCAGCATGTGGGGGGATTCCTATGGCTACACCTTC. Encoded protein: CASSMWGDSYGYTF.

This clone was recorded once. The chain has TRBV29-1 and TRBJ2-3; D not certain. Germline CDR1 is SQVTM and CDR2 is ANQGSEA. V dropped 4 bases and J dropped 5 bases, with 10 bases sitting between them. The CDR3 is 12 amino acids. CDR3 in amino acids: CSVGALGDTQYF. The DNA of the CDR3 is TGCAGCGTTGGCGCCCTTGGAGATACGCAGTATTTT.

The chain has TRBV29-1 and TRBJ1-2; TRBD1 might be the D (6 bases). Trimming took off 3 bases at V and 5 bases at J, with 7 bases between the two ends. CDR1 SQVTM and CDR2 ANQGSEA come from the germline V gene. The CDR3 totals 11 residues. The CDR3 here is CSVDGQYGYTF. DNA of the CDR3: TGCAGCGTTGACGGACAGTATGGCTACACCTTC.

On this clone: A read error may produce the germline difference seen at one junction end. The rearrangement links TRBV7-9 to TRBJ1-1; no clear D. CDR3 length: 15 amino acids. Germline V lookup: CDR1 SEHNR, CDR2 FQNEAQ (reference sequence). The CDR3 bases are TGTGCCAGCAGCTTAGCGTTGGCCGGGAACGCTGAAGCTTTCTTT. It specifies CASSLALAGNAEAFF.

The chain links TRBV28 to TRBJ2-2; possibly TRBD2 for D (6 bases). The CDR3 has 14 amino acids. Germline-derived CDR1 and CDR2 are MDHEN and SYDVKM. Trimming shortened V by 6 bases and J by 2 bases, and 10 bases separated the two germline ends. CDR3 nucleotide sequence: TGTGCCAGCAGGCGGGACCTCAACACCGGGGAGCTGTTTTTT. This sequence encodes CASRRDLNTGELFF. Drawing the rest from reference TRBV28 and TRBJ2-2, the complete variable domain is DVKVTQSSRYLVKRTGEKVFLECVQDMDHENMFWYRQDPGLGLRLIYFSYDVKMKEKGDIPEGYSVSREKKERFSLILESASTNQTSMYLCASRRDLNTGELFFGEGSRLTVL.

This clone is a singleton in its sample. The chain joins TRBV5-1 to TRBJ2-1; 10 bases are a match to TRBD2. Looked up from germline, CDR1 is SGHRS and CDR2 is YFSETQ. Trimming took 4 bases from V and 6 from J; bases not matched to a gene: 10. The CDR3 is 16 amino acids. This chain's CDR3 is CASSPRAAGGPNEQFF. CDR3 nucleotides: TGCGCCAGCAGCCCGCGGGCAGCGGGAGGGCCCAATGAGCAGTTCTTC. The entire variable domain, with the rest obtained from reference TRBV5-1 and TRBJ2-1, is as follows: KAGVTQTPRYLIKTRGQQVTLSCSPISGHRSVSWYQQTPGQGLQFLFEYFSETQRNKGNFPGRFSGRQFSNSRSEMNVSTLELGDSALYLCASSPRAAGGPNEQFFGPGTRLTVL.

The rearrangement uses TRBV10-3 and TRBJ1-2; D is possibly TRBD1 (6 bases). CDR3 length: 13 residues. Trimming removed 11 bases at V and 2 bases at J, with 15 bases between. Germline-derived CDR1 and CDR2 are ENHRY and SYGVKD. Here the CDR3 DNA reads TGTGCCGTCTGGGGGGGCGCGAACTATGGCTACACCTTC. Its protein product is CAVWGGANYGYTF.

The rearrangement links TRBV2 to TRBJ1-3; D gene uncertain. Germline V gene data show CDR1 as SNHLY and CDR2 as FYNNEI. The CDR3 spans 17 residues. Trimming took off 1 base at V and 2 bases at J, with 15 bases between the two ends. CDR3 region: CASSEEVGPGPGNTIYF. DNA of the CDR3: TGTGCCAGCAGTGAAGAGGTCGGACCCGGGCCTGGAAACACCATATATTTT. The variable domain in full, with the rest retrieved from reference TRBV2 and TRBJ1-3, is EPEVTQTPSHQVTQMGQEVILRCVPISNHLYFYWYRQILGQKVEFLVSFYNNEISEKSEIFDDQFSVERPDGSNFTLKIRSTKLEDSAMYFCASSEEVGPGPGNTIYFGEGSWLTVV.

The chain joins TRBV7-5 to TRBJ2-2; the D call TRBD1 from the table was never checked on the DNA. TRBV7-5 is noted as a pseudogene. This CDR3 contains 16 residues. As DNA, the CDR3 is TGTGCCAGAAGTTCTATCCAGGGCCCTGGCGGCGGGGAGCTGTTTTTT. Translating it yields CARSSIQGPGGGELFF.

J is TRBJ2-7 and V is TRBV9; no clear D gene. Germline CDR1 SGDLS, CDR2 YYNGEE. This CDR3 is built from 15 residues. V was pared by 4 bases and J by 7 bases, with 21 bases between. The CDR3 loop reads CASSPKGRPPGEQYF. In DNA, the CDR3 is TGTGCCAGCAGCCCTAAGGGTCGGCCACCTGGGGAGCAGTACTTC. Full variable domain (remainder filled in from reference TRBV9 and TRBJ2-7): DSGVTQTPKHLITATGQRVTLRCSPRSGDLSVYWYQQSLDQGLQFLIQYYNGEERAKGNILERFSAQQFPDLHSELNLSSLELGDSALYFCASSPKGRPPGEQYFGPGTRLTVT.

V gene TRBV7-9 combines with J gene TRBJ1-2; 9 nucleotides match TRBD1. Germline assignment: CDR1 SEHNR and CDR2 FQNEAQ (reference sequence). The V gene end was trimmed by 5 bases and the J gene end by 4 bases; junction bases not matched to a gene: 8. The CDR3 spans 15 residues. CDR3: CASSPGQGIGYGYTF. The DNA of the CDR3 is TGTGCCAGCAGCCCCGGACAGGGGATAGGCTATGGCTACACCTTC.

V usage is TRBV7-2 and J usage is TRBJ1-2; the match to TRBD1 covers 8 bases. CDR1 is SGHTA, CDR2 FQGNSA, per germline. V was clipped by 2 bases and J by 3 bases; unmatched bases: 5. The CDR3 length is 15 residues. In DNA, the CDR3 is TGTGCCAGCAGCTTACGACAGGGGCGCGACTATGGCTACACCTTC. Its protein is CASSLRQGRDYGYTF.

The chain recombines TRBV11-3 with TRBJ2-5, with D tentatively TRBD1 (6 bases). V was trimmed by 4 bases and J by 1 base, leaving 10 bases between them. The CDR3 length is 14 residues. In germline, CDR1 is SGHNT, CDR2 YENEEA. The CDR3 spells CASSSHRAQETQYF. For the CDR3, the DNA is TGTGCCAGCAGCTCGCACAGGGCCCAAGAGACCCAGTACTTC.

The chain is built from TRBV7-9 and TRBJ1-2; TRBD1 is a possible D gene (5 bases). The CDR3 consists of 15 residues. Germline V CDR1 and CDR2: SEHNR, FQNEAQ (reference sequence). The V gene lost 2 bases and the J gene lost 3 bases, with 13 bases spanning the gap. The CDR3 DNA sequence: TGTGCCAGCAGCTTATGGGGCAGCTCTGACTATGGCTACACCTTC. Translation: CASSLWGSSDYGYTF.

V and J are TRBV6-1 and TRBJ2-7, with D unclear. The CDR3 has 16 amino acids. Looked up from germline, CDR1 is MNHNS and CDR2 is SASEGT. V lost 2 bases and J 1 base, leaving 15 bases between the germline ends. The CDR3 DNA sequence: TGTGCCAGCAGTGAACGACCGGCGCCTCAATCCTACGAGCAGTACTTC. Its protein is CASSERPAPQSYEQYF.

The chain recombines TRBV6-5 with TRBJ2-2, with a possible D match to TRBD2 (5 bases). CDR1 is MNHEY, CDR2 SVGAGI, per germline. V lost 8 bases, J lost 0 bases, and 13 bases lay in between. The CDR3 has 15 amino acids. CDR3 in DNA: TGTGCCAGCCGCCGGGGTACAGCGAACACCGGGGAGCTGTTTTTT. This gives the protein CASRRGTANTGELFF.